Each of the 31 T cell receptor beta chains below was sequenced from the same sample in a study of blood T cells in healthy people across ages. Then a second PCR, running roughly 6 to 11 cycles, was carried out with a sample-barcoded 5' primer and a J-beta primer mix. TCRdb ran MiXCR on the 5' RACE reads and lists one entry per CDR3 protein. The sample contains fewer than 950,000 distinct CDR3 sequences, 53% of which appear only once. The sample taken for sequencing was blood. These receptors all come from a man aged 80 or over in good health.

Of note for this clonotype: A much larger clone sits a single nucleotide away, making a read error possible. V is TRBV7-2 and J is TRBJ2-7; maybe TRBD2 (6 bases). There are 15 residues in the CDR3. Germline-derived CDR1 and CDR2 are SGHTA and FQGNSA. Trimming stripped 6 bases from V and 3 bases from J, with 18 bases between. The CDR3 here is CASRPTSRSIYEQYF. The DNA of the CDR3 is TGTGCCAGCAGACCCACTAGCAGGAGTATCTACGAGCAGTACTTC.

As DNA, the CDR3 is TGTGCCAGCAGCCCCATGGGCCCCACTCACAATGAGCAGTTCTTC. Residues: CASSPMGPTHNEQFF. The rearrangement joins TRBV13 to TRBJ2-1; D call uncertain. This CDR3 spans 15 amino acids. Trimming took off 5 bases at V and 5 bases at J, with 16 bases between the two ends. The V gene's germline CDR1 is PRHDT and CDR2 FYEKMQ (reference sequence).

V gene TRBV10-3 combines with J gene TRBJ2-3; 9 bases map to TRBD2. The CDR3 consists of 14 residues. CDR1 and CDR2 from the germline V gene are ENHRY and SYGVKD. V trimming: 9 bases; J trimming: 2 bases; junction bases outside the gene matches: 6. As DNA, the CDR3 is TGTGCCATTTATAGCGGGGGCTACACAGATACGCAGTATTTT. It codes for CAIYSGGYTDTQYF.

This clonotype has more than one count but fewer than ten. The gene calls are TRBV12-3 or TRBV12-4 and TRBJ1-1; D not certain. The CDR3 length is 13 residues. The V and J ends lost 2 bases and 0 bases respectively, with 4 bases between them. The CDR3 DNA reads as TGTGCCAGCAGTTTATTACTGAACACTGAAGCTTTCTTT. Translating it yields CASSLLLNTEAFF.

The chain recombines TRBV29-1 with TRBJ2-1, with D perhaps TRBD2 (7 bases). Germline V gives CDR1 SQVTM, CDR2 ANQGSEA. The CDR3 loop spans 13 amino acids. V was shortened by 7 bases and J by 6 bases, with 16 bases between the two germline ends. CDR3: CSAVRGPPNEQFF. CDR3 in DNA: TGCAGCGCGGTGCGGGGGCCCCCCAATGAGCAGTTCTTC.

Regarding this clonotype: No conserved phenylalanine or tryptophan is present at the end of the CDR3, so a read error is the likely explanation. The CDR3 DNA is TGTGCCAGCAGCCCCAGTTTGTCTGAGCAGTTCTCC. Translation gives CASSPSLSEQFS. V and J are TRBV3-1 and TRBJ2-1; D is unclear. Looked up from germline, CDR1 is LGHDT and CDR2 is YNNKEL (reference sequence). V was pared by 4 bases and J by 9 bases, with 10 bases between. The CDR3 has 12 residues.

The DNA of the CDR3 is TGCAGTGCTAGAGATGGGGCGGGAGCGAGATACAATGAGCAGTTCTTC. Translating it yields CSARDGAGARYNEQFF. V gene TRBV20-1 combines with J gene TRBJ2-1, with 7 bases lining up with TRBD2. The CDR3 consists of 16 residues. Germline V gene lookup returns CDR1 DFQATT and CDR2 SNEGSKA (reference sequence). V gave up 0 bases and J gave up 4 bases; unmatched junction bases: 9.

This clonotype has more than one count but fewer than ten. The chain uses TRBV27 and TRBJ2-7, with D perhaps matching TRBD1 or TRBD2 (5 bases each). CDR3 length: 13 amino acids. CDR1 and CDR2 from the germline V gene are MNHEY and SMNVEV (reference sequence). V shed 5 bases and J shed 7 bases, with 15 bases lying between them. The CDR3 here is CASSPRGSWEQYF. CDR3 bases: TGTGCCAGCAGTCCGAGGGGTTCGTGGGAGCAGTACTTC.

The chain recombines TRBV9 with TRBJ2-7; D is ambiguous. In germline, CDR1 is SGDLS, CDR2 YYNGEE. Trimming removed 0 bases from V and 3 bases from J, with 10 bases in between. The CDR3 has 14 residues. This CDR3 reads CASSVGLVDYEQYF. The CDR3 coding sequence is TGTGCCAGCAGCGTAGGGCTAGTTGACTACGAGCAGTACTTC.

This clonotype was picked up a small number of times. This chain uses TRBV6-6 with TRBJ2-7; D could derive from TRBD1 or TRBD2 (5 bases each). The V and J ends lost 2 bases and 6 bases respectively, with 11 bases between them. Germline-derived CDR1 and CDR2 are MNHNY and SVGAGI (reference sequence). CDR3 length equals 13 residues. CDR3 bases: TGTGCCAGCAGTTACCCGGGGACCCCCGAGCAGTACTTC. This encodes CASSYPGTPEQYF.

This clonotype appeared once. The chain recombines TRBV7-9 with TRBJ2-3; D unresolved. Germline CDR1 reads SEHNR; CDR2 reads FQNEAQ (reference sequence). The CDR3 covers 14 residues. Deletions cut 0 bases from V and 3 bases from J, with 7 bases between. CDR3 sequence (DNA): TGTGCCAGCAGCTTAGCGCACAGAACAGATACGCAGTATTTT. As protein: CASSLAHRTDTQYF. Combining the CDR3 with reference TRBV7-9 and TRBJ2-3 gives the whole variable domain DTGVSQNPRHKITKRGQNVTFRCDPISEHNRLYWYRQTLGQGPEFLTYFQNEAQLEKSRLLSDRFSAERPKGSFSTLEIQRTEQGDSAMYLCASSLAHRTDTQYFGPGTRLTVL.

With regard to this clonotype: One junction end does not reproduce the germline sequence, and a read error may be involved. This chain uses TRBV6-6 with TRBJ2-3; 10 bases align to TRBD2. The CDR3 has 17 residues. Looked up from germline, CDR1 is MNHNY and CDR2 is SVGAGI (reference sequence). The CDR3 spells CASSLGLAAPSTDTQYF. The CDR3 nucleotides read TGCGCCAGCAGTTTAGGACTAGCGGCTCCTAGCACAGATACGCAGTATTTT.

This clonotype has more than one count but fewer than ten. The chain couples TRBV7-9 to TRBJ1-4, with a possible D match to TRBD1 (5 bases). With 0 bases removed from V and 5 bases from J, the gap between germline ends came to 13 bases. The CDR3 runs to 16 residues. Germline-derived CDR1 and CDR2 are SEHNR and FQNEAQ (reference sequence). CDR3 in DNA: TGTGCCAGCAGCTTAGCGCTCGGGGGGTCGAATGAAAAACTGTTTTTT. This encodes CASSLALGGSNEKLFF.

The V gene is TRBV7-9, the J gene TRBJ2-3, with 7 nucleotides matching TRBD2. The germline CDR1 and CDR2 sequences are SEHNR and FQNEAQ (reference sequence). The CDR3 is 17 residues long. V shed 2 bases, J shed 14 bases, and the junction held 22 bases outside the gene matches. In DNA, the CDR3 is TGTGCCAGCAGCTTATCCCCACTTTTCGGGAGGCACAGATACGCGTATTTT. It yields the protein CASSLSPLFGRHRYAYF. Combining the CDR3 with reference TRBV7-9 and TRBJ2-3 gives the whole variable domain DTGVSQNPRHKITKRGQNVTFRCDPISEHNRLYWYRQTLGQGPEFLTYFQNEAQLEKSRLLSDRFSAERPKGSFSTLEIQRTEQGDSAMYLCASSLSPLFGRHRYAYFGPGTRLTVL.

This chain's CDR3 is CASSHGQIGHEQFF. The CDR3 coding sequence is TGTGCCAGCAGCCATGGACAGATCGGCCATGAGCAGTTCTTC. The chain employs TRBV3-1 and TRBJ2-1, with a weak D call TRBD1 (6 bases). CDR1 and CDR2 from the germline V gene are LGHDT and YNNKEL (reference sequence). The CDR3 spans 14 residues. Trimming removed 3 bases at V and 8 bases at J, with 14 bases between.

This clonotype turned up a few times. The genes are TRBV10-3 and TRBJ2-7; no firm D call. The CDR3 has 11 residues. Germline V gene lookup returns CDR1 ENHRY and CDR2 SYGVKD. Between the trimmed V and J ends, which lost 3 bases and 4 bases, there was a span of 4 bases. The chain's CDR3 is CAISDKYEQYF. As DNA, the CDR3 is TGTGCCATCAGTGATAAGTACGAGCAGTACTTC.

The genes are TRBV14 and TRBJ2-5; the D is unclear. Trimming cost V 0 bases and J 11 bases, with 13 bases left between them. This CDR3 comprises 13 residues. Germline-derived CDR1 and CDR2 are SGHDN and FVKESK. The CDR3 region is CASSQDLRSEQYF. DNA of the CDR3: TGTGCCAGCAGCCAAGATCTTAGGAGTGAGCAGTACTTC.

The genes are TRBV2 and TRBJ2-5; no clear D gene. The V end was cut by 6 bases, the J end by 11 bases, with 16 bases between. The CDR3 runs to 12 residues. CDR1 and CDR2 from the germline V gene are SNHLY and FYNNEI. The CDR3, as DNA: TGTGCCAGCAGAGACTCGTTTCTGGAGCAGTACTTC. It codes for CASRDSFLEQYF.

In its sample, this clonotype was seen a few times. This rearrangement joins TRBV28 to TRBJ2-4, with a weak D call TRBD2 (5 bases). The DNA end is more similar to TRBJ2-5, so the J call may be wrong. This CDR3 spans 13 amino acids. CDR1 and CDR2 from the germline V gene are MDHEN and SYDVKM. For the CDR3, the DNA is TGTGCCAGCATTCGCTCCGGGGAAGAGACCCAGTACTTC. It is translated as CASIRSGEETQYF.

The CDR3 coding sequence is TGTGCCAGCAGCTTAGGAGAGGGGAGGACTGAAGCTTTCTTT. Protein sequence: CASSLGEGRTEAFF. The gene calls are TRBV7-9 and TRBJ1-1; possible D gene TRBD1, 5 bases. The CDR3 runs to 14 residues. The germline V gene has CDR1 SEHNR and CDR2 FQNEAQ (reference sequence). Trimming shortened V by 1 base and J by 5 bases, and 11 bases separated the two germline ends. The whole variable domain, remainder taken from reference TRBV7-9 and TRBJ1-1, is DTGVSQNPRHKITKRGQNVTFRCDPISEHNRLYWYRQTLGQGPEFLTYFQNEAQLEKSRLLSDRFSAERPKGSFSTLEIQRTEQGDSAMYLCASSLGEGRTEAFFGQGTRLTVV.

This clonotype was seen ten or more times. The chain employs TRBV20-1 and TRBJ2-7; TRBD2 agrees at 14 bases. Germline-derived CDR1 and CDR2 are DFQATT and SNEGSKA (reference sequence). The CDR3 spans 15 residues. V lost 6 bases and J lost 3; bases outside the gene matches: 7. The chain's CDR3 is CSAAMTSGRVYEQYF. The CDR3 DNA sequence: TGCAGTGCCGCTATGACTAGCGGGAGGGTCTACGAGCAGTACTTC.

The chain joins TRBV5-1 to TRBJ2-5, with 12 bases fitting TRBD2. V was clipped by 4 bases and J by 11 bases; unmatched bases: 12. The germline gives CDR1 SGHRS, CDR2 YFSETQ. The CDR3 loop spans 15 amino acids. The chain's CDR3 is CASSAGLAGIGEQYF. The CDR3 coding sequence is TGCGCCAGCAGCGCCGGACTAGCGGGGATAGGAGAGCAGTACTTC.

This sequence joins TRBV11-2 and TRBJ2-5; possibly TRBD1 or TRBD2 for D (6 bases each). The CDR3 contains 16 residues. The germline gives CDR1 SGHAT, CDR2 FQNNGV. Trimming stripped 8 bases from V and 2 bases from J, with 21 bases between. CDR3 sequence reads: CASAWGAAFLQETQYF. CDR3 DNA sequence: TGTGCCAGCGCCTGGGGGGCCGCATTTCTGCAAGAGACCCAGTACTTC.

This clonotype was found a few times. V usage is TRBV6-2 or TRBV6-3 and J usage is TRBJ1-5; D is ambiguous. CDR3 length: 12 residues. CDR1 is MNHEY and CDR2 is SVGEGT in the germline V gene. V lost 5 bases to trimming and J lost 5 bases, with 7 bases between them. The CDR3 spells CASSPGDQPQHF. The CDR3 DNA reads TGTGCCAGCAGTCCCGGGGATCAGCCCCAGCATTTT.

The CDR3: CASSLDLILAGADRYAYF. In DNA form, the CDR3 reads TGTGCCAGCAGCTTAGATCTCATTTTAGCGGGAGCGGACAGATACGCGTATTTT. The J gene is TRBJ2-3, the V gene TRBV11-2, with 9 bases identical to TRBD2. Germline V gives CDR1 SGHAT, CDR2 FQNNGV. With 0 bases clipped from V and 14 bases from J, the junction kept 21 bases outside the gene matches. The CDR3 is 18 amino acids.

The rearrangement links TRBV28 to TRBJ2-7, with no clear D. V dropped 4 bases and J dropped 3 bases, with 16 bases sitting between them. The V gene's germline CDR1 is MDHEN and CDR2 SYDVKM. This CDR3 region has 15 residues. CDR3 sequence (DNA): TGTGCCAGCAGTTCGACCCCTAACAGCATCTACGAGCAGTACTTC. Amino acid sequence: CASSSTPNSIYEQYF.

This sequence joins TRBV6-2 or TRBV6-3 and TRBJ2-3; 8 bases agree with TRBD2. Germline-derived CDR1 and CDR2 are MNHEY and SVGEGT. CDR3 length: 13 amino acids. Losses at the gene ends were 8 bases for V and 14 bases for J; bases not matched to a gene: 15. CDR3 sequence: CASGETSVRYAYF. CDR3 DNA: TGTGCCAGCGGGGAGACTAGCGTCAGATACGCGTATTTT.

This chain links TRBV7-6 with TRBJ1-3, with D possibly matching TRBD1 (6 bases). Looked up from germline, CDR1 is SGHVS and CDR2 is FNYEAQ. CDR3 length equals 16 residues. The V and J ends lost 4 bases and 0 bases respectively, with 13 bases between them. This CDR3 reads CASSYGGASSGNTIYF. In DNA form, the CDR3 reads TGTGCCAGCAGCTACGGGGGGGCCAGCTCTGGAAACACCATATATTTT.

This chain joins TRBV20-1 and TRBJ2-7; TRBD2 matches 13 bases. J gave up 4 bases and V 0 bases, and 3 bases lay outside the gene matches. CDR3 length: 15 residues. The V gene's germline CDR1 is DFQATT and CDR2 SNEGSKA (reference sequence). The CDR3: CSARDWGLAGYEQYF. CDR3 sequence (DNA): TGCAGTGCTAGAGATTGGGGACTAGCGGGGTACGAGCAGTACTTC.

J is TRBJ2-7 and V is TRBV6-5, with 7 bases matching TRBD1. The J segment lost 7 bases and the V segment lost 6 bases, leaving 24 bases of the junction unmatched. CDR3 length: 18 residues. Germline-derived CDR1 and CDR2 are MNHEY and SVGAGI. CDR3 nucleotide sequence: TGTGCCAGCAGCTACCGGGGACAGACATCAACTTCCTACAATGAGCAGTACTTC. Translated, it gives CASSYRGQTSTSYNEQYF.

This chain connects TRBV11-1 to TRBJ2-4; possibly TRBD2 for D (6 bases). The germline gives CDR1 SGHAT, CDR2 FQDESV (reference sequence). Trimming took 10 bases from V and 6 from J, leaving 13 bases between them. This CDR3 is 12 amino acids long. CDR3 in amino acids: CATARDSNIQYF. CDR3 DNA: TGTGCCACCGCCCGGGACTCAAACATTCAGTACTTC.